The T cell receptor beta chain under discussion was sequenced for a study of blood T cell repertoires in COVID-19. Across the study: T cells, B-cell-depleted T cells, or PBMCs supplied cDNA or gDNA.

Per germline, CDR1 LNHNV and CDR2 YYDKDF (reference sequence). V dropped 4 bases and J dropped 0; count of bases not matched to a gene: 15. The CDR3 spans 22 residues. Original data processing: How many nucleated cells were present was estimated from reference gene primer amplification. Method: immunoSEQ multiplex PCR; TCRdb's copy keeps in-frame clones and lacks some. Clone size and the V and J calls come from that table; the DNA yielded D and trimming. This sample has more than 85,000 clones, with roughly 85% found just once. Input material: peripheral blood. This TCR came from a man aged 50 or older with active COVID-19. The chain is built from TRBV15 and TRBJ2-2; 15 bases line up with TRBD2. The CDR3 DNA reads TGTGCCACCAGCACCAACCACTTGGGACTAGCGGGGGGACACGCGAACACCGGGGAGCTGTTTTTT. Translation: CATSTNHLGLAGGHANTGELFF.